Listed here are 16 T cell receptor beta chains from one sample, sequenced in a study of T cell clones after liver transplantation. Libraries were prepared by immunoSEQ multiplex PCR; TCRdb keeps only in-frame clonotypes and omits some of them. Here the sample spans tens of thousands of clones, over 85% being singletons. The source material was CD4+ T cells from blood, sampled before liver transplant. The receptors were gathered from a human donor who received a liver transplant.

The V gene is TRBV10-3, the J gene TRBJ2-5; D gene unclear. The CDR3 is 11 amino acids. Germline V gene lookup returns CDR1 ENHRY and CDR2 SYGVKD. V lost 7 bases, J lost 2 bases, and 5 bases lay in between. CDR3 nucleotides: TGTGCCATCAACAGTCAAGAGACCCAGTACTTC. Amino acid sequence: CAINSQETQYF.

The chain joins TRBV5-1 to TRBJ2-5; D unclear. Germline V gene lookup returns CDR1 SGHRS and CDR2 YFSETQ. V was clipped by 4 bases and J by 0 bases, with 4 bases between them. The CDR3 sequence is 12 residues long. CDR3 amino acids: CASSLDQETQYF. CDR3 DNA sequence: TGCGCCAGCAGCCTAGACCAAGAGACCCAGTACTTC.

The chain is built from TRBV14 and TRBJ2-5; 8 nucleotides match TRBD1. The CDR3 loop spans 13 amino acids. Germline loops: CDR1 SGHDN, CDR2 FVKESK. After removal of 4 bases from V and 4 bases from J, the junction contained 2 bases not matched to a gene. CDR3 sequence: CASSRDRGETQYF. CDR3 nucleotide sequence: TGTGCCAGCAGCCGCGACAGGGGAGAGACCCAGTACTTC.

The rearrangement joins TRBV15 to TRBJ1-5; the match to TRBD1 covers 8 bases. The germline CDR1 and CDR2 sequences are LNHNV and YYDKDF (reference sequence). CDR3 length: 15 residues. Trimming at V came to 7 bases and at J to 3 bases, leaving 8 bases not matched to a gene. CDR3 in DNA: TGTGCCACCAACGATCGGACAGGGCACAATCAGCCCCAGCATTTT. This sequence encodes CATNDRTGHNQPQHF.

The rearrangement links TRBV14 to TRBJ2-1; D not certain. Germline V CDR1 and CDR2: SGHDN, FVKESK. V lost 3 bases to trimming and J lost 6 bases, with 27 bases between them. This CDR3 spans 19 amino acids. The CDR3 nucleotides are TGTGCCAGCAGCCAGAAAGTCCCTAGTAGCTTAGACGGGTCCAATGAGCAGTTCTTC. Amino acid sequence: CASSQKVPSSLDGSNEQFF. The complete variable domain, with remaining parts taken from reference TRBV14 and TRBJ2-1, reads EAGVTQFPSHSVIEKGQTVTLRCDPISGHDNLYWYRRVMGKEIKFLLHFVKESKQDESGMPNNRFLAERTGGTYSTLKVQPAELEDSGVYFCASSQKVPSSLDGSNEQFFGPGTRLTVL.

The V gene is TRBV11-3, the J gene TRBJ2-3, with D perhaps TRBD1 or TRBD2 (5 bases each). CDR3 length: 16 amino acids. Germline CDR1 is SGHNT and CDR2 is YENEEA. Trimming left V 0 bases short and J 6 bases short, with 16 bases between. Here the CDR3 reads CASSLDWRQSGDTQYF. The DNA for the CDR3 is TGTGCCAGCAGCTTAGATTGGAGACAGTCGGGGGATACGCAGTATTTT.

The chain employs TRBV6-5 and TRBJ1-1, with 8 bases identical to TRBD1. CDR3 length: 12 amino acids. V trimming: 4 bases; J trimming: 7 bases; junction bases outside the gene matches: 2. Germline CDR1 is MNHEY and CDR2 is SVGAGI. The CDR3 here is CASSFGTGEAFF. In DNA form, the CDR3 reads TGTGCCAGCAGTTTCGGGACAGGTGAAGCTTTCTTT.

This clone turned up a few times. V and J are TRBV5-4 and TRBJ1-2; D is perhaps TRBD1 (6 bases). This CDR3 has 17 amino acids. Trimming cost V 0 bases and J 0 bases, with 15 bases left between them. The germline gives CDR1 SGHNT, CDR2 YYREEE (reference sequence). The DNA of the CDR3 is TGTGCCAGCAGCTTGGGTCCCCCAGGGGCGACTAACTATGGCTACACCTTC. This translates into CASSLGPPGATNYGYTF.

The chain is built from TRBV18 and TRBJ2-5; D is ambiguous. Germline V gene sequence: CDR1 KGHSH, CDR2 LQKENI. CDR3 length equals 12 residues. Trimming cost V 3 bases and J 5 bases, with 7 bases left between them. DNA for the CDR3: TGTGCCAGCTCACCCCCCATGGAGACCCAGTACTTC. Protein sequence: CASSPPMETQYF.

V is TRBV2 and J is TRBJ2-7; D remains ambiguous. The germline gives CDR1 SNHLY, CDR2 FYNNEI. V was shortened by 2 bases and J by 2 bases, with 4 bases between the two germline ends. This CDR3 region has 12 residues. Written as DNA, the CDR3 is TGTGCCAGCAGTGAACGCACCTACGAGCAGTACTTC. Encoded protein: CASSERTYEQYF.

The genes are TRBV5-1 and TRBJ1-1, with D possibly TRBD1 on 5 matching bases. Germline values: CDR1 SGHRS, CDR2 YFSETQ. The CDR3 spans 15 residues. Trimming pared 1 base from V and 3 bases from J, leaving 13 bases between. CDR3 nucleotide sequence: TGCGCCAGCAGCTTGCGGGGGATTGGAGACACTGAAGCTTTCTTT. This encodes CASSLRGIGDTEAFF.

The chain joins TRBV6-6 to TRBJ2-5; D tentatively fits TRBD1 or TRBD2 (6 bases each). Trimming removed 0 bases from V and 9 bases from J, with 14 bases in between. The CDR3 has 14 amino acids. Germline V gene sequence: CDR1 MNHNY, CDR2 SVGAGI (reference sequence). The CDR3 DNA follows: TGTGCCAGCAGTTACTCGCGGGACACGGTGGCCCAGTACTTC. Its protein product is CASSYSRDTVAQYF.

V usage is TRBV6-5 and J usage is TRBJ2-3; tentative D call: TRBD2 (6 bases). Trimming cost V 0 bases and J 5 bases, with 9 bases left between them. This CDR3 region has 14 residues. Per the germline V gene, CDR1 is MNHEY and CDR2 is SVGAGI. CDR3 sequence (DNA): TGTGCCAGCAGTTACTCGGCGGGGAGAGATACGCAGTATTTT. Its protein is CASSYSAGRDTQYF.

This sequence joins TRBV6-5 and TRBJ1-3; TRBD1 matches at 7 bases. The CDR3 contains 12 residues. The germline V gene has CDR1 MNHEY and CDR2 SVGAGI. V shed 5 bases and J 10 bases; nucleotides not matched to a gene: 5. The chain's CDR3 is CASSRTGRTIYF. The CDR3 DNA reads as TGTGCCAGCAGTAGGACAGGACGAACCATATATTTT.

The chain is built from TRBV19 and TRBJ2-7; D remains ambiguous. The V gene's germline CDR1 is LNHDA and CDR2 SQIVND (reference sequence). Trimming shortened V by 6 bases and J by 0 bases, and 9 bases separated the two germline ends. CDR3 length equals 13 residues. CDR3 protein: CASRQPSSYEQYF. CDR3 nucleotide sequence: TGTGCCAGTAGGCAGCCGAGCTCCTACGAGCAGTACTTC. Full variable domain (remainder filled in from reference TRBV19 and TRBJ2-7): DGGITQSPKYLFRKEGQNVTLSCEQNLNHDAMYWYRQDPGQGLRLIYYSQIVNDFQKGDIAEGYSVSREKKESFPLTVTSAQKNPTAFYLCASRQPSSYEQYFGPGTRLTVT.

The genes are TRBV6-5 and TRBJ2-7, with 7 bases that match TRBD1. The germline gives CDR1 MNHEY, CDR2 SVGAGI. This CDR3 region has 13 residues. With 8 bases clipped from V and 1 base from J, the junction kept 5 bases outside the gene matches. The CDR3 DNA is TGTGCCAGCGCCCGGGACAGATCCTACGAGCAGTACTTC. Protein sequence: CASARDRSYEQYF.